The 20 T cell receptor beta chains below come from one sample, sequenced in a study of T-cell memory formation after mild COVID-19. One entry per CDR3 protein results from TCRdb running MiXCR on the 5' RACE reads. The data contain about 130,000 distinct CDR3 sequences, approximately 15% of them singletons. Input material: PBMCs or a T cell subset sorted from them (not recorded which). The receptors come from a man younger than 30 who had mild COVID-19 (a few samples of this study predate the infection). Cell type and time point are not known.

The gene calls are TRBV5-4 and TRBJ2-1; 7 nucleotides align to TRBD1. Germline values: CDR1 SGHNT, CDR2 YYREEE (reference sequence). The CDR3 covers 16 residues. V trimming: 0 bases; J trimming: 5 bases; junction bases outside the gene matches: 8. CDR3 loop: CASSLGQGGVNNEQFF. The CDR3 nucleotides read TGTGCCAGCAGCTTGGGACAGGGTGGGGTTAACAATGAGCAGTTCTTC.

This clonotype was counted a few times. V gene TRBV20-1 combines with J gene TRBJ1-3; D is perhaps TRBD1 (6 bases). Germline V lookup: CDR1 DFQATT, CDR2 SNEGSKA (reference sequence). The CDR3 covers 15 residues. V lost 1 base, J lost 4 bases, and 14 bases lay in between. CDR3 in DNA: TGCAGTGCTAGAGTCAGGGGCGTGATAGGAAACACCATATATTTT. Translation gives CSARVRGVIGNTIYF.

In DNA, the CDR3 is TGTGCCAGCAGCCCCCGGGACAGTACCTACGAGCAGTACTTC. It specifies CASSPRDSTYEQYF. The gene calls are TRBV7-9 and TRBJ2-7; 7 bases are shared with TRBD1. Germline CDR1 and CDR2: SEHNR and FQNEAQ (reference sequence). V dropped 5 bases and J dropped 2; count of bases not matched to a gene: 6. CDR3 length: 14 amino acids.

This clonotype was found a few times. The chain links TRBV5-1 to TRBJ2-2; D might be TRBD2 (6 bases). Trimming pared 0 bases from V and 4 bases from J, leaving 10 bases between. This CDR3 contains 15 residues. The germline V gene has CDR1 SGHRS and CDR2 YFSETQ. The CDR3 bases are TGCGCCAGCAGCTTGGTGGGGGACTTCACCGGGGAGCTGTTTTTT. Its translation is CASSLVGDFTGELFF.

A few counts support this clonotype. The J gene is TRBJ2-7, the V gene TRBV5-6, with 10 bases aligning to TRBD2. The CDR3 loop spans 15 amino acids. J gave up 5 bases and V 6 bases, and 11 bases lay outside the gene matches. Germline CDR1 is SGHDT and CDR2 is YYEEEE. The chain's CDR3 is CASTLAGDRSDEQYV. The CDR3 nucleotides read TGTGCCAGCACCCTAGCGGGGGACCGTTCGGACGAGCAGTACGTC.

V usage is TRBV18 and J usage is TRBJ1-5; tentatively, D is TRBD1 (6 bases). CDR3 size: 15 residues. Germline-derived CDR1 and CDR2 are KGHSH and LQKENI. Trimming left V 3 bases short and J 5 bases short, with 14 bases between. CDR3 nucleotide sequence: TGTGCCAGCTCACCTCCAGGGGCGGTTGATCAGCCCCAGCATTTT. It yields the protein CASSPPGAVDQPQHF.

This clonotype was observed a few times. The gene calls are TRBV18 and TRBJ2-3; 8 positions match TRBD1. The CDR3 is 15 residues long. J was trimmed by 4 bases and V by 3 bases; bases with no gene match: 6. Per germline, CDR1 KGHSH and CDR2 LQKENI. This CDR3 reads CASSPLQGGADTQYF. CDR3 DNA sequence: TGTGCCAGCTCACCTCTACAGGGGGGCGCAGATACGCAGTATTTT. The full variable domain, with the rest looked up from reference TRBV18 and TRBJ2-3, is NAGVMQNPRHLVRRRGQEARLRCSPMKGHSHVYWYRQLPEEGLKFMVYLQKENIIDESGMPKERFSAEFPKEGPSILRIQQVVRGDSAAYFCASSPLQGGADTQYFGPGTRLTVL.

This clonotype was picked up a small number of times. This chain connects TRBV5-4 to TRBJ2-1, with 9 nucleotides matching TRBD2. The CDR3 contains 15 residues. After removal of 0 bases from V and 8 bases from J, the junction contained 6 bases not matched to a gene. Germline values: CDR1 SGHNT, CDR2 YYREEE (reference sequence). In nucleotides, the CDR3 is TGTGCCAGCAGCTTGGTAGCGGGGGCTAGAGATGAGCAGTTCTTC. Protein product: CASSLVAGARDEQFF.

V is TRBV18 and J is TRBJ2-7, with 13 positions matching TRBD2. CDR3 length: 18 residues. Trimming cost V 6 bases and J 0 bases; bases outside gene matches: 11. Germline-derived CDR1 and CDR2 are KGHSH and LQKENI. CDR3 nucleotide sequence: TGTGCCAGCTCGTACCTCGAGACTAGCGGGGGGCGCTCCTACGAGCAGTACTTC. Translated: CASSYLETSGGRSYEQYF.

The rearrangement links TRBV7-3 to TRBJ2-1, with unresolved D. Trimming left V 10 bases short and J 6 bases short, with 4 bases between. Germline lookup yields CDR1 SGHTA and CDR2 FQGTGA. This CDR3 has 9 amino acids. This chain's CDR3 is CATANEQFF. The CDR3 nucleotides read TGTGCCACAGCCAATGAGCAGTTCTTC.

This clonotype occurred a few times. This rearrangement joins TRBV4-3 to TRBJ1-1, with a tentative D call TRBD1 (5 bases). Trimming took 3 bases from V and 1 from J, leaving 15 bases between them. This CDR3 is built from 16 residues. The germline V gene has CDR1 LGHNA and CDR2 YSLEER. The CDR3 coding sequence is TGCGCCAGCAGCCAGGATCCCCGGGGGAGGAACACTGAAGCTTTCTTT. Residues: CASSQDPRGRNTEAFF.

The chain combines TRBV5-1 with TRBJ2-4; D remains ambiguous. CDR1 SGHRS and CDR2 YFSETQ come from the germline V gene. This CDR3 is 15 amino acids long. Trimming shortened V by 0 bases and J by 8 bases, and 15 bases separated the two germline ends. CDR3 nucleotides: TGCGCCAGCAGCTTGGGATCGCGGACCCTGGACATTCAGTACTTC. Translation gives CASSLGSRTLDIQYF. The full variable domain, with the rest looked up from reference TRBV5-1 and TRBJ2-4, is KAGVTQTPRYLIKTRGQQVTLSCSPISGHRSVSWYQQTPGQGLQFLFEYFSETQRNKGNFPGRFSGRQFSNSRSEMNVSTLELGDSALYLCASSLGSRTLDIQYFGAGTRLSVL.

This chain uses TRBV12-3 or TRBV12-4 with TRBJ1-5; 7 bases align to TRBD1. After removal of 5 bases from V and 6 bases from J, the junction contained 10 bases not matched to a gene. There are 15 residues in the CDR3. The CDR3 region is CASSVRQGSGQPQHF. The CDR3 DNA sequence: TGTGCCAGCAGTGTAAGACAGGGATCTGGTCAGCCCCAGCATTTT.

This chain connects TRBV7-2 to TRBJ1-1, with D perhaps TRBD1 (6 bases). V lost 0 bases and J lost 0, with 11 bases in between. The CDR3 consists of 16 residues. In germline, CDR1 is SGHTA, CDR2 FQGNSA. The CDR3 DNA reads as TGTGCCAGCAGCTTAGCGGGGGGGCTCATGAACACTGAAGCTTTCTTT. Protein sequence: CASSLAGGLMNTEAFF.

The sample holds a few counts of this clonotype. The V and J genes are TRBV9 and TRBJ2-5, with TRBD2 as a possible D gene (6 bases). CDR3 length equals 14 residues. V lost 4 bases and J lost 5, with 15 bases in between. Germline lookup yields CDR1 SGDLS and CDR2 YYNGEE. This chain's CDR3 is CASSPSLGRETQYF. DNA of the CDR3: TGTGCCAGCAGCCCGTCTCTGGGGAGGGAGACCCAGTACTTC.

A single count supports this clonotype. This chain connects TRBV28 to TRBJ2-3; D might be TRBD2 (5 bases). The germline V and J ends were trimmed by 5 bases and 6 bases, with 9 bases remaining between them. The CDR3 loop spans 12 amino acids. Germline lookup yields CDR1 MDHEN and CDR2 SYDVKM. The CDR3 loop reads CASSRLFDTQYF. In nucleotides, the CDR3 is TGTGCCAGCAGTCGACTATTCGATACGCAGTATTTT.

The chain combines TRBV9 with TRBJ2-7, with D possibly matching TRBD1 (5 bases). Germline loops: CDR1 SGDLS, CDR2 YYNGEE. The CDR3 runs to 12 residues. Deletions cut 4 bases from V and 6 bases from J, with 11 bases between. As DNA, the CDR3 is TGTGCCAGCAGCCGACAGCCGGGCGAGCAGTACTTC. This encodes CASSRQPGEQYF.

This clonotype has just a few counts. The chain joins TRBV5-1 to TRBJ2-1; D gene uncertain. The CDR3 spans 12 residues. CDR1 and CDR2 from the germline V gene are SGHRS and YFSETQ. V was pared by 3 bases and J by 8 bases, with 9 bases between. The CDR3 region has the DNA TGCGCCAGCAGCTCGAACCCCCATGAGCAGTTCTTC. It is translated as CASSSNPHEQFF.

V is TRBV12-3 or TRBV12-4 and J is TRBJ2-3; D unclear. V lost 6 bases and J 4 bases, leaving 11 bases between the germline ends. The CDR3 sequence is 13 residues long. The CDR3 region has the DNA TGTGCCAGCAGGACGACCGGCGCAGATACGCAGTATTTT. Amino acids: CASRTTGADTQYF.

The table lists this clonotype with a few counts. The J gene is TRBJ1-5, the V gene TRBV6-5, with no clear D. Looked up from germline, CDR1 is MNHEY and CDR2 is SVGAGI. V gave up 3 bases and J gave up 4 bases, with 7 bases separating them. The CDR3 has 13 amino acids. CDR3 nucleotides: TGTGCCAGCAGTTATAGGCAGAATCAGCCCCAGCATTTT. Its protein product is CASSYRQNQPQHF.